A single sample gave rise to the 15 T cell receptor beta chains below, sequenced in a study of blood T cell repertoires in COVID-19. TCRdb keeps only in-frame clones here, not all; method: immunoSEQ multiplex PCR. The data contain roughly 100,000 clones, around 83% of them singletons. Input material: peripheral blood. These receptors all come from a woman of 80 years or more with acute or convalescent COVID-19.

The chain links TRBV19 to TRBJ2-5; 10 bases line up with TRBD2. CDR1 LNHDA and CDR2 SQIVND come from the germline V gene (reference sequence). This CDR3 is built from 15 residues. J was trimmed by 4 bases and V by 0 bases; bases with no gene match: 2. The CDR3 loop is CASSIDASGRETQYF. As DNA, the CDR3 is TGTGCCAGTAGTATAGACGCTAGCGGGAGAGAGACCCAGTACTTC.

The V gene is TRBV9, the J gene TRBJ2-1; 11 positions agree with TRBD2. The CDR3 runs to 15 residues. Germline lookup yields CDR1 SGDLS and CDR2 YYNGEE. V was pared by 3 bases and J by 6 bases, with 5 bases of the junction left unmatched. The CDR3 DNA is TGTGCCAGCAGCGGAGGGACTAGCGGTGGCAATGAGCAGTTCTTC. The encoded protein is CASSGGTSGGNEQFF. Together with reference TRBV9 and TRBJ2-1, the CDR3 gives the full variable domain: DSGVTQTPKHLITATGQRVTLRCSPRSGDLSVYWYQQSLDQGLQFLIQYYNGEERAKGNILERFSAQQFPDLHSELNLSSLELGDSALYFCASSGGTSGGNEQFFGPGTRLTVL.

V gene TRBV7-2 combines with J gene TRBJ1-2, with TRBD1 matching over 7 bases. The length of the CDR3 is 14 residues. Per the germline V gene, CDR1 is SGHTA and CDR2 is FQGNSA. With 5 bases clipped from V and 4 bases from J, the junction kept 7 bases outside the gene matches. The CDR3 protein is CASSPRDRVYGYTF. The CDR3, as DNA: TGTGCCAGCAGCCCTCGGGACAGAGTCTATGGCTACACCTTC.

The gene calls are TRBV9 and TRBJ2-7, with TRBD2 matching 16 bases. This CDR3 contains 17 residues. CDR1 SGDLS and CDR2 YYNGEE come from the germline V gene. Trimming at V came to 4 bases and at J to 4 bases, leaving 8 bases not matched to a gene. The CDR3 is CASSPGTSGRARYEQYF. The CDR3, as DNA: TGTGCCAGCAGCCCCGGGACTAGCGGGAGGGCCAGATACGAGCAGTACTTC.

This chain joins TRBV6-2 or TRBV6-3 and TRBJ2-7; the D is unclear. Trimming shortened V by 8 bases and J by 3 bases, and 8 bases separated the two germline ends. The germline V gene has CDR1 MNHEY and CDR2 SVGEGT. This CDR3 has 11 residues. This chain's CDR3 is CASGRDYEQYV. CDR3 DNA sequence: TGTGCCAGCGGCCGAGACTACGAGCAGTACGTC.

The rearrangement links TRBV5-6 to TRBJ2-3; TRBD2 agrees at 8 bases. Germline CDR1 and CDR2: SGHDT and YYEEEE. The CDR3 covers 16 residues. J lost 6 bases, V lost 1 base, and 10 bases had no gene match. The CDR3: CASSLSTSGERDTQYF. The DNA for the CDR3 is TGTGCCAGCAGCTTGAGCACTAGCGGAGAGCGGGATACGCAGTATTTT.

This chain uses TRBV5-4 with TRBJ1-1; no clear D gene. CDR1 and CDR2 from the germline V gene are SGHNT and YYREEE (reference sequence). This CDR3 has 14 amino acids. Deletions cut 3 bases from V and 1 base from J, with 10 bases between. CDR3 loop: CASSSYRPNTEAFF. The CDR3 region has the DNA TGTGCCAGCAGCTCATACAGACCGAACACTGAAGCTTTCTTT.

The sample holds a few counts of this clone. V and J are TRBV3-1 (or the pseudogene TRBV3-2) and TRBJ1-1, with a tentative D call TRBD1 (5 bases). This CDR3 comprises 12 residues. Germline CDR1 LGHDT, CDR2 YNNKEL (reference sequence). V shed 7 bases and J shed 5 bases, with 11 bases lying between them. The CDR3 DNA reads as TGTGCCAGCAAGGCGGGGGGGACTGAAGCTTTCTTT. Its translation is CASKAGGTEAFF.

V gene TRBV24-1 combines with J gene TRBJ2-1; D remains ambiguous. Per germline, CDR1 KGHDR and CDR2 SFDVKD. The CDR3 totals 15 residues. V lost 4 bases and J 4 bases, leaving 13 bases between the germline ends. The CDR3 is CATSDPTHGYNEQFF. The CDR3 DNA is TGTGCCACCAGTGACCCTACACACGGGTACAATGAGCAGTTCTTC.

The rearrangement joins TRBV4-2 to TRBJ2-7; weak D call: TRBD2 (6 bases). Trimming left V 3 bases short and J 6 bases short, with 27 bases between. The CDR3 length is 18 residues. Per germline, CDR1 LGHNA and CDR2 YNFKEQ. CDR3: CASSQGEGRDGVLREQYF. CDR3 nucleotides: TGTGCCAGCAGCCAGGGCGAGGGGCGGGATGGGGTTCTGCGCGAGCAGTACTTC.

V is TRBV7-9 and J is TRBJ1-6; unclear D gene. Trimming cost V 4 bases and J 8 bases, with 9 bases left between them. This CDR3 comprises 13 residues. In germline, CDR1 is SEHNR, CDR2 FQNEAQ (reference sequence). As DNA, the CDR3 is TGTGCCAGCAGCTCGGGTTTCTATTCACCCCTCCACTTT. Protein sequence: CASSSGFYSPLHF.

The genes are TRBV4-1 and TRBJ2-2, with D maybe TRBD1 (6 bases). The CDR3 spans 16 residues. Germline loops: CDR1 MGHRA, CDR2 YSYEKL. V was cut by 0 bases and J by 2 bases, with 10 bases left in between. CDR3 sequence reads: CASSQESGVNTGELFF. DNA for the CDR3: TGCGCCAGCAGCCAAGAATCAGGGGTCAACACCGGGGAGCTGTTTTTT.

The chain has TRBV9 and TRBJ1-5; tentatively, D is TRBD1 (6 bases). V was trimmed by 3 bases and J by 6 bases, leaving 16 bases between them. Per the germline V gene, CDR1 is SGDLS and CDR2 is YYNGEE. The CDR3 extends over 15 amino acids. DNA for the CDR3: TGTGCCAGCAGCGCAAACAACAGGGTGGGTCAGCCCCAGCATTTT. It translates to CASSANNRVGQPQHF.

The chain links TRBV19 to TRBJ1-1; 10 bases are shared with TRBD1. V shed 7 bases and J 3 bases; nucleotides not matched to a gene: 8. The CDR3 spans 15 residues. Germline assignment: CDR1 LNHDA and CDR2 SQIVND (reference sequence). The CDR3 protein is CASMTGGPLDTEAFF. In DNA, the CDR3 is TGTGCCAGTATGACAGGGGGCCCCCTGGACACTGAAGCTTTCTTT.

This clone was seen more than once but under ten times. The chain links TRBV2 to TRBJ1-2; 10 positions match TRBD1. Germline V CDR1 and CDR2: SNHLY, FYNNEI. J was trimmed by 7 bases and V by 7 bases; bases with no gene match: 3. The CDR3 length is 12 residues. The CDR3 sequence: CASTRDRGGYTF. As DNA, the CDR3 is TGTGCCAGCACCCGGGACAGGGGTGGCTACACCTTC.